The 17 T cell receptor beta chains below all came from one sample that was sequenced in a study of CD4 and CD8 cells across lung adenocarcinoma regions listed by TCRdb under 2018. Receptor libraries were prepared by PCR. Sequencing was carried out with a HiSeq X Ten. TCRdb passed the public sequencing reads through fastp at Q25 and MiXCR, retaining productive beta sequences. Each CDR3 protein appears once, grouped with its most common genes and DNA. This sample lists approximately 13,000 distinct CDR3 sequences; approximately 50% were detected once. The biggest ten clones account for 25% to 35% of the sample. Material: CD8+ T cells from the center of a lung tumor. The sample's cell subset or site, from its label and the paper: tumor center region. The source is a female donor with lung adenocarcinoma. The CD4 and CD8 labels of this study may be unreliable.

In regard to this clonotype: One end of the junction is discordant with germline, which a read error may explain. The V and J genes are TRBV6-1 and TRBJ2-3; TRBD1 or TRBD2 may be the D gene (5 bases each). The CDR3 spans 16 residues. CDR1 MNHNS and CDR2 SASEGT come from the germline V gene. The CDR3 is CVSSVTGQPAKNTQYF. CDR3 in DNA: TGTGTCAGCAGCGTTACGGGGCAGCCAGCCAAAAATACGCAGTATTTT.

The chain is built from TRBV6-5 and TRBJ2-2; unclear D gene. The CDR3 spans 11 residues. V was shortened by 2 bases and J by 8 bases, with 3 bases between the two germline ends. Germline V CDR1 and CDR2: MNHEY, SVGAGI. The CDR3 DNA is TGTGCCAGCAGTTACCAGGGGGAGCTGTTTTTT. It codes for CASSYQGELFF.

The V gene is TRBV10-1, the J gene TRBJ2-3, with unresolved D. From germline, CDR1 is WNHNN and CDR2 SYGVQD (reference sequence). With 8 bases removed from V and 7 bases from J, the gap between germline ends came to 13 bases. The CDR3 sequence is 12 residues long. This CDR3 is CASGPDLYTQYF. CDR3 DNA sequence: TGCGCCAGCGGCCCTGACTTATATACGCAGTATTTT.

This rearrangement joins TRBV10-3 to TRBJ2-1; D not resolved. The V gene lost 3 bases and the J gene lost 7 bases, with 4 bases spanning the gap. Germline assignment: CDR1 ENHRY and CDR2 SYGVKD. CDR3 length equals 11 residues. Here the CDR3 reads CAISDGNEQFF. CDR3 DNA sequence: TGTGCCATCAGTGATGGGAATGAGCAGTTCTTC.

In the case of this clonotype: This could be a read error, since a much larger clone is one nucleotide away. The gene calls are TRBV6-1 and TRBJ2-1, with 8 bases lining up with TRBD1. Germline assignment: CDR1 MNHNS and CDR2 SASEGT. The CDR3 length is 17 residues. The CDR3 sequence: CASSEVHRDRRAYEPFF. The CDR3 DNA is TGTGCCAGCAGTGAAGTTCACCGGGACAGGCGTGCCTACGAGCCGTTCTTC.

The chain has TRBV7-2 and TRBJ2-5; TRBD2 agrees at 8 bases. The CDR3 has 17 residues. V was pared by 1 base and J by 4 bases, with 11 bases of the junction left unmatched. CDR1 SGHTA and CDR2 FQGNSA come from the germline V gene. The CDR3 region has the DNA TGTGCCAGCAGCTTAGGGGACACTCTCGGGGGGGCAGAGACCCAGTACTTC. This translates into CASSLGDTLGGAETQYF.

The CDR3 DNA reads TGTGCCAGCACCCTACTCAGGTCTAATTCACCCCTCCACTTT. This encodes CASTLLRSNSPLHF. The rearrangement links TRBV27 to TRBJ1-6, with unresolved D. The CDR3 runs to 14 residues. V was trimmed by 7 bases and J by 6 bases, leaving 13 bases between them. Germline CDR1 is MNHEY and CDR2 is SMNVEV (reference sequence).

The chain has TRBV6-1 and TRBJ2-3, with 10 bases matching TRBD1. The J call may not be correct, given that the DNA end is closer to TRBJ2-4. The CDR3 has 19 amino acids. Germline values: CDR1 MNHNS, CDR2 SASEGT. This CDR3 is CASRDPGQGLKLAKNIQYF. The CDR3 DNA reads as TGTGCCAGCAGAGATCCGGGACAGGGGTTAAAACTAGCCAAAAACATTCAGTACTTC.

This rearrangement joins TRBV10-2 to TRBJ2-1; 10 bases map to TRBD2. This CDR3 spans 17 amino acids. Per the germline V gene, CDR1 is WSHSY and CDR2 is SAAADI. Trimming removed 3 bases from V and 7 bases from J; junction bases left unmatched: 12. The CDR3 protein is CASSDFVGLATTNEQFF. The CDR3 region has the DNA TGCGCCAGCAGTGACTTCGTGGGACTAGCGACCACAAATGAGCAGTTCTTC.

The V gene is TRBV27, the J gene TRBJ2-1, with 15 bases aligning to TRBD2. The closer fit of TRBJ2-5 to the DNA end suggests the J call may be wrong. This CDR3 has 17 amino acids. In germline, CDR1 is MNHEY, CDR2 SMNVEV (reference sequence). In nucleotides, the CDR3 is TGTGCCAGCAGTTCCCCGGGACTAGCGGGGGGTTCAGGGACCCAGTACTTC. Its translation is CASSSPGLAGGSGTQYF.

The chain recombines TRBV6-1 with TRBJ2-3; TRBD1 matches at 11 bases. Germline CDR1 is MNHNS and CDR2 is SASEGT. The CDR3 covers 17 residues. Trimming at V came to 6 bases and at J to 3 bases, leaving 11 bases not matched to a gene. CDR3 bases: TGTGCCAGCAGGGTCGGGACAGGGGGAGTGGGTACAGATACGCAGTATTTT. This codes for CASRVGTGGVGTDTQYF.

As for this clonotype: The junction departs from the called germline gene at one end, perhaps through a read error. V usage is TRBV6-1 and J usage is TRBJ2-4; no clear D. CDR1 is MNHNS, CDR2 SASEGT, per germline. This CDR3 has 14 amino acids. The CDR3 nucleotides read TGTGGCAGCTGGTGGCTGTGGGCCAAAAACACTCAGTATTTC. Its translation: CGSWWLWAKNTQYF.

The chain couples TRBV6-1 to TRBJ2-1; a possible D gene is TRBD2 (6 bases). The J call is in doubt because the DNA end fits TRBJ2-7 better. CDR3 length equals 13 residues. Germline V gives CDR1 MNHNS, CDR2 SASEGT. The CDR3 region is CASSESGWNEQYF. The CDR3 DNA sequence: TGTGCCAGCAGTGAAAGCGGGTGGAATGAGCAGTACTTC.

To note about this clonotype: At one boundary the junction diverges from the germline segment, which might be a read error. The chain recombines TRBV6-1 with TRBJ2-5, with D unresolved. This CDR3 contains 14 residues. Germline V gene data show CDR1 as MNHNS and CDR2 as SASEGT. As DNA, the CDR3 is TGTGCCAGCAGCGTAGCCTGTGGCCCAGATACCCAGTATTTC. Translating it yields CASSVACGPDTQYF.

The chain links TRBV6-5 to TRBJ2-5, with 13 bases matching TRBD2. The DNA end favors TRBJ2-1, so the J call may be wrong. This CDR3 spans 14 amino acids. CDR1 is MNHEY, CDR2 SVGAGI, per germline. The CDR3 bases are TGTGCCAGCAGTACTGGACTAGCGGGAGTGGGGCAGTTCTTC. Protein: CASSTGLAGVGQFF.

The genes are TRBV6-1 and TRBJ2-5; 10 bases map to TRBD2. The length of the CDR3 is 13 residues. Germline lookup yields CDR1 MNHNS and CDR2 SASEGT. After removal of 6 bases from V and 5 bases from J, the junction contained 3 bases not matched to a gene. The CDR3 DNA sequence: TGTGCCAGCAGCCCGGGACTAGCGGAGACCCAGTACTTC. Encoded protein: CASSPGLAETQYF.

The rearrangement uses TRBV6-5 and TRBJ1-6; possible D gene TRBD1, 6 bases. The CDR3 loop spans 21 amino acids. Germline values: CDR1 MNHEY, CDR2 SVGAGI. V was cut by 0 bases and J by 0 bases, with 21 bases left in between. CDR3 loop: CASSYSKFGGLRSSYNSPLHF. CDR3 nucleotide sequence: TGTGCCAGCAGTTACTCGAAGTTCGGGGGGCTGAGGAGCTCCTATAATTCACCCCTCCACTTT.